These 5 T cell receptor beta chains share one sample of origin, sequenced in a study of T cell changes during pregnancy in multiple sclerosis. The protocol was immunoSEQ multiplex PCR, while the TCRdb copy is restricted to in-frame clones and leaves out a portion. This table has about 80,000 clones, 90% to 95% appearing once. Sequenced here: peripheral blood, sampled before pregnancy. The receptor source for this set is a female donor with multiple sclerosis, enrolled in a pregnancy study.

The DNA of the CDR3 is TGTGCCAGCAGCTTAGGGGGCGGGGTCCCTCAGGAGACCCAGTACTTC. It encodes CASSLGGGVPQETQYF. This sequence joins TRBV11-3 and TRBJ2-5; D possibly corresponds to TRBD2 (6 bases). CDR1 is SGHNT, CDR2 YENEEA, per germline. CDR3 size: 16 residues. V dropped 1 base and J dropped 5 bases, with 17 bases sitting between them.

The chain carries TRBV19 and TRBJ2-7, with TRBD1 identical over 8 bases. After removal of 7 bases from V and 4 bases from J, the junction contained 12 bases not matched to a gene. CDR3 length equals 15 residues. CDR1 and CDR2 (germline): LNHDA, SQIVND (reference sequence). In DNA form, the CDR3 reads TGTGCCAGTACCCCCCGGGCAGGGGGCAGATACGAGCAGTACTTC. This sequence encodes CASTPRAGGRYEQYF.

The gene calls are TRBV12-5 and TRBJ2-5; 11 positions agree with TRBD2. The length of the CDR3 is 15 residues. The germline V gene has CDR1 LGHNT and CDR2 FRNRAP. The trim removed 5 bases at V and 4 bases at J, leaving 6 bases unmatched. The CDR3 bases are TGTGCTAGTGGTGCCGGACTAGCGGGTAGAGAGACCCAGTACTTC. Encoded protein: CASGAGLAGRETQYF.

The chain carries TRBV27 and TRBJ2-1; 11 bases agree with TRBD1. This CDR3 comprises 16 residues. Germline values: CDR1 MNHEY, CDR2 SMNVEV (reference sequence). The junction had 10 bases not matched to a gene; V was cut back by 7 bases and J by 5 bases. The CDR3 region is CASKLDRGRTDNEQFF. CDR3 bases: TGTGCCAGCAAATTGGACAGGGGGCGCACGGACAATGAGCAGTTCTTC.

This clone was seen a single time. The chain joins TRBV7-2 to TRBJ2-7; D unresolved. There are 11 residues in the CDR3. Trimming cost V 4 bases and J 4 bases, with 5 bases left between them. The germline V gene has CDR1 SGHTA and CDR2 FQGNSA. The CDR3 region is CASSSLYEQYF. The CDR3 nucleotides are TGTGCCAGCAGCTCCCTATACGAGCAGTACTTC.